The 20 T cell receptor beta chains below all came from one sample that was sequenced in a study of vaccination effects on CD4 cells after COVID-19. Sequencing followed a ViraFEST assay step that expanded antigen-specific CD4+ T cells with viral peptide pools. The culture ran for about 10 days, and then CD4+ T cells were isolated. Among the vaccine recipients, none had a prior SARS-CoV-2 infection, and nucleocapsid antibodies were negative. Sequencing was performed with immunoSEQ multiplex PCR; in TCRdb, only in-frame clones are kept and a portion is missing. Of around 68,000 clones in the sample, 80% were seen once. These receptors lack a known antigen. The material sequenced was CD4+ T cells from PBMCs cultured with SARS-CoV-2 spike peptides, taken before COVID-19 vaccination. The receptors originated from a human donor who received a COVID-19 vaccine.

The V and J genes are TRBV7-9 and TRBJ1-5; D is undetermined. The CDR3 is 16 amino acids. Looked up from germline, CDR1 is SEHNR and CDR2 is FQNEAQ (reference sequence). Trimming removed 5 bases from V and 2 bases from J, with 16 bases in between. The CDR3, as DNA: TGTGCCAGCAGCCATCAAGGGCTATTGGGCAATCAGCCCCAGCATTTT. Its protein is CASSHQGLLGNQPQHF. The full variable domain, rest sourced from reference TRBV7-9 and TRBJ1-5, is DTGVSQNPRHKITKRGQNVTFRCDPISEHNRLYWYRQTLGQGPEFLTYFQNEAQLEKSRLLSDRFSAERPKGSFSTLEIQRTEQGDSAMYLCASSHQGLLGNQPQHFGDGTRLSIL.

The chain joins TRBV18 to TRBJ2-1; weak D call: TRBD1 (5 bases). Trimming took off 2 bases at V and 0 bases at J, with 5 bases between the two ends. The germline V gene encodes CDR1 KGHSH and CDR2 LQKENI. CDR3 length: 14 residues. CDR3 in DNA: TGTGCCAGCTCACCAGGGGCCTCCTACAATGAGCAGTTCTTC. This encodes CASSPGASYNEQFF.

This clone was picked up one time. The chain uses TRBV6-5 and TRBJ1-5; no firm D call. Germline CDR1 is MNHEY and CDR2 is SVGAGI. This CDR3 has 13 amino acids. Trimming shortened V by 6 bases and J by 4 bases, and 10 bases separated the two germline ends. In nucleotides, the CDR3 is TGTGCCAGCAGGCTCGACGGGAATCAGCCCCAGCATTTT. It translates to CASRLDGNQPQHF.

This clone was detected once. The rearrangement links TRBV15 to TRBJ2-5; D possibly uses TRBD1 or TRBD2 (5 bases each). Trimming stripped 4 bases from V and 2 bases from J, with 17 bases between. The CDR3 loop spans 16 amino acids. Germline assignment: CDR1 LNHNV and CDR2 YYDKDF (reference sequence). DNA for the CDR3: TGTGCCACCAGCACCCTTTTGGGGGAGCTTCAAGAGACCCAGTACTTC. This sequence encodes CATSTLLGELQETQYF. Complete variable domain (other parts from reference TRBV15 and TRBJ2-5): DAMVIQNPRYQVTQFGKPVTLSCSQTLNHNVMYWYQQKSSQAPKLLFHYYDKDFNNEADTPDNFQSRRPNTSFCFLDIRSPGLGDTAMYLCATSTLLGELQETQYFGPGTRLLVL.

To note about this clone: This sample also contains other DNA sequences that code for the same CDR3. This sequence joins TRBV7-3 and TRBJ1-1; D unclear. V was pared by 2 bases and J by 0 bases, with 4 bases between. CDR1 and CDR2 from the germline V gene are SGHTA and FQGTGA. The CDR3 is made up of 13 amino acids. The CDR3 is CASSLGMNTEAFF. The DNA of the CDR3 is TGTGCCAGCAGCTTAGGGATGAACACTGAAGCTTTCTTT.

V usage is TRBV19 and J usage is TRBJ1-2; TRBD1 aligns across 7 bases. The CDR3 runs 15 residues. Losses at the gene ends were 4 bases for V and 2 bases for J; bases not matched to a gene: 7. Germline V gives CDR1 LNHDA, CDR2 SQIVND (reference sequence). As DNA, the CDR3 is TGTGCCAGTAGTAGGCGGCAGGGGGGAAACTATGGCTACACCTTC. This translates into CASSRRQGGNYGYTF.

This clone was detected only a few times. This chain links TRBV12-3 or TRBV12-4 with TRBJ1-5; D perhaps matches TRBD1 (5 bases). V lost 3 bases and J lost 7, with 7 bases in between. This CDR3 is built from 12 residues. The DNA of the CDR3 is TGTGCCAGCAGTTTGAGGGGCCAGCCCCAGCATTTT. Its translation is CASSLRGQPQHF.

CDR3 region: CASSRSTGTVSVYGYTF. In DNA form, the CDR3 reads TGTGCCAGCAGTCGATCAACCGGGACAGTATCCGTATATGGCTACACCTTC. J is TRBJ1-2 and V is TRBV6-6; 7 nucleotides align to TRBD1. V lost 5 bases, J lost 5 bases, and 17 bases stayed unmatched. This CDR3 is 17 amino acids long. Germline V gene data show CDR1 as MNHNY and CDR2 as SVGAGI (reference sequence).

The chain is built from TRBV25-1 and TRBJ1-1, with D possibly matching TRBD1 (5 bases). The germline gives CDR1 MGHDK, CDR2 SYGVNS. V lost 5 bases and J 4 bases, leaving 20 bases between the germline ends. The CDR3 covers 16 residues. The CDR3 loop is CASSQGGGVGGTEAFF. The CDR3 nucleotides read TGTGCCAGCAGTCAGGGAGGCGGGGTCGGAGGCACTGAAGCTTTCTTT.

The rearrangement joins TRBV30 to TRBJ1-1; 8 positions agree with TRBD1. Trimming cost V 1 base and J 1 base; bases outside gene matches: 5. Germline-derived CDR1 and CDR2 are GTSNPN and SVGIG (reference sequence). The CDR3 contains 15 residues. CDR3 sequence (DNA): TGTGCCTGGAGTGCCCAGGGGGCGCGGAACACTGAAGCTTTCTTT. It is translated as CAWSAQGARNTEAFF.

The chain combines TRBV6-6 with TRBJ2-3; 10 bases fit TRBD2. From germline, CDR1 is MNHNY and CDR2 SVGAGI (reference sequence). The CDR3 runs 14 residues. V lost 6 bases, J lost 7 bases, and 7 bases stayed unmatched. CDR3 amino acids: CASSPTSGVNTQYF. As DNA, the CDR3 is TGTGCCAGCAGCCCCACTAGCGGGGTGAATACGCAGTATTTT.

The chain joins TRBV6-4 to TRBJ1-2, with a tentative D call TRBD1 (5 bases). This CDR3 has 14 residues. V was shortened by 0 bases and J by 8 bases, with 13 bases between the two germline ends. The germline CDR1 and CDR2 sequences are MRHNA and SNTAGT. The CDR3 coding sequence is TGTGCCAGCAGTGACTCGAGCAGGGCGAGGGGCTACACCTTC. Translating gives CASSDSSRARGYTF.

The J gene is TRBJ1-4, the V gene TRBV30; D may be TRBD1 (6 bases). Trimming cost V 4 bases and J 8 bases, with 20 bases left between them. The CDR3 consists of 15 residues. The germline CDR1 and CDR2 sequences are GTSNPN and SVGIG (reference sequence). CDR3 in amino acids: CAWTPTGSLREKLFF. The DNA for the CDR3 is TGTGCCTGGACACCTACAGGGTCTCTTCGGGAAAAACTGTTTTTT.

V is TRBV28 and J is TRBJ1-2; 7 bases are shared with TRBD1. The ends lost 7 bases at V and 0 bases at J; junction bases unmatched: 5. Per germline, CDR1 MDHEN and CDR2 SYDVKM. This CDR3 is built from 14 residues. The CDR3 is CASIRTGPNYGYTF. The CDR3 DNA is TGTGCCAGCATAAGGACAGGCCCTAACTATGGCTACACCTTC.

The chain joins TRBV18 to TRBJ2-5, with D perhaps given as TRBD1 or TRBD2 (5 bases each). This CDR3 is built from 13 residues. The germline V gene encodes CDR1 KGHSH and CDR2 LQKENI. The ends were cut back, 2 bases at V and 3 bases at J, with 7 bases in the middle. The chain's CDR3 is CASSPGGEETQYF. In DNA form, the CDR3 reads TGTGCCAGCTCACCAGGGGGAGAAGAGACCCAGTACTTC. Full variable domain (outside the CDR3, taken from reference TRBV18 and TRBJ2-5): NAGVMQNPRHLVRRRGQEARLRCSPMKGHSHVYWYRQLPEEGLKFMVYLQKENIIDESGMPKERFSAEFPKEGPSILRIQQVVRGDSAAYFCASSPGGEETQYFGPGTRLLVL.

This chain connects TRBV19 to TRBJ2-3, with 8 nucleotides matching TRBD1. The CDR3 covers 14 residues. The germline V gene has CDR1 LNHDA and CDR2 SQIVND (reference sequence). Germline trimming cut 5 bases from V and 3 bases from J; bases unmatched to any gene: 4. CDR3 DNA: TGTGCCAGTAGTCGTGGACAGGGAACAGATACGCAGTATTTT. Amino acid sequence: CASSRGQGTDTQYF.

The chain joins TRBV6-2 or TRBV6-3 to TRBJ1-2; D remains unclear. This CDR3 comprises 10 residues. Per germline, CDR1 MNHEY and CDR2 SVGEGT. V dropped 4 bases and J dropped 4 bases, with 1 base sitting between them. This CDR3 reads CASSSYGYTF. The CDR3 bases are TGTGCCAGCAGTTCCTATGGCTACACCTTC.

This clone showed up just a few times. The gene calls are TRBV6-5 and TRBJ2-1, with D uncertain. Germline CDR1 and CDR2: MNHEY and SVGAGI. The CDR3 covers 11 residues. Trimming left V 8 bases short and J 7 bases short, with 9 bases between. The CDR3 sequence is CASGLQNEQFF. The CDR3 DNA follows: TGTGCCAGCGGGCTGCAAAATGAGCAGTTCTTC.

The chain uses TRBV7-2 and TRBJ2-3; 7 positions match TRBD1. The V gene end was trimmed by 5 bases and the J gene end by 0 bases; junction bases not matched to a gene: 11. The germline gives CDR1 SGHTA, CDR2 FQGNSA. The CDR3 runs to 17 residues. CDR3 residues: CASSTRTGATSTDTQYF. CDR3 DNA sequence: TGTGCCAGCAGCACCCGTACAGGGGCCACTAGCACAGATACGCAGTATTTT.

This clone has more than one count but fewer than ten. V and J are TRBV11-2 and TRBJ2-2, with D possibly being TRBD1 (7 bases). CDR1 SGHAT and CDR2 FQNNGV come from the germline V gene. V lost 5 bases to trimming and J lost 6 bases, with 16 bases between them. This CDR3 has 15 amino acids. DNA for the CDR3: TGTGCCAGCAGCAGCAGGGGGGCAGTTCCCGGGGAGCTGTTTTTT. Protein sequence: CASSSRGAVPGELFF. Supplemented by reference TRBV11-2 and TRBJ2-2, the full variable domain reads EAGVAQSPRYKIIEKRQSVAFWCNPISGHATLYWYQQILGQGPKLLIQFQNNGVVDDSQLPKDRFSAERLKGVDSTLKIQPAKLEDSAVYLCASSSRGAVPGELFFGEGSRLTVL.